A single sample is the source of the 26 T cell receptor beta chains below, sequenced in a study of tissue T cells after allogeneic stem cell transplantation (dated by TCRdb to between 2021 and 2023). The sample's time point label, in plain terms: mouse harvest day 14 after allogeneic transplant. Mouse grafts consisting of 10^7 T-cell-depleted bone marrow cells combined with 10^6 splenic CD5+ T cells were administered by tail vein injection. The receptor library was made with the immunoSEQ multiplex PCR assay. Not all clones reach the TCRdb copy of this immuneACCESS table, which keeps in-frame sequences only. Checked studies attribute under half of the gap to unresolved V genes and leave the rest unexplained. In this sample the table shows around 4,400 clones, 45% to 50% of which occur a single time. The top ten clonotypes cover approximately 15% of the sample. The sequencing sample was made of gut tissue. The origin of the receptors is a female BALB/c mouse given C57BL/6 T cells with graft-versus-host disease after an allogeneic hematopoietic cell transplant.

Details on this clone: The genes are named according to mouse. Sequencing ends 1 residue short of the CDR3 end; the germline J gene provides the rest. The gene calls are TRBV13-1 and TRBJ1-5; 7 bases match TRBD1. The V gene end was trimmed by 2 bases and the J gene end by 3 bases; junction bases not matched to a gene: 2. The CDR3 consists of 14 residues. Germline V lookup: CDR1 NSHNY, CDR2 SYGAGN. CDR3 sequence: CASSEGQINQAPLF. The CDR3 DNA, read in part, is TGTGCCAGCAGTGAGGGACAGATCAACCAGGCTCCGCTT. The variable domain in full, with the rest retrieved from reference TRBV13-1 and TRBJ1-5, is EAAVTQSPRNKVTVTGGNVTLSCRQTNSHNYMYWYRQDTGHGLRLIHYSYGAGNLRIGDVPDGYKATRTTQEDFFLLLELASPSQTSLYFCASSEGQINQAPLFGEGTRLSVL.

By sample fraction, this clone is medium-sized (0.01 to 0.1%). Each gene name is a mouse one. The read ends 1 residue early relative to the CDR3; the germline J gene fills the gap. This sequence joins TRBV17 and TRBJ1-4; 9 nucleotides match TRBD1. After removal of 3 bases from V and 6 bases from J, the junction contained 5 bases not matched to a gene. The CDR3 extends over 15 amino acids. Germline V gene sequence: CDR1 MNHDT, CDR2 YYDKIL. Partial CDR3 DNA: TGTGCTAGCAGTAGGGCCGGGACAGGGCACGAAAGATTATTT. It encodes CASSRAGTGHERLF. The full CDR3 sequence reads CASSRAGTGHERLFF. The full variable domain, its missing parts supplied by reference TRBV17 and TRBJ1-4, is DTTVKQNPRYKLARVGKPVNLICSQTMNHDTMYWYQKKPNQAPKLLLFYYDKILNREADTFEKFQSSRPNNSFCSLYIGSAGLEYSAMYLCASSRAGTGHERLFFGHGTKLSVL.

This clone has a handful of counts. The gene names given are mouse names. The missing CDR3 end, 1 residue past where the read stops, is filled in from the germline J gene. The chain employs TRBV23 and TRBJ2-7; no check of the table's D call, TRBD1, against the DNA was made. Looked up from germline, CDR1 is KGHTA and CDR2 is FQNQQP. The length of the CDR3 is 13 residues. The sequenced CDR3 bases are TGCTCCAGCAGTCAATCGACAGGGGGTGAACAGTAC. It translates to CSSSQSTGGEQY. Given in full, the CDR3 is CSSSQSTGGEQYF.

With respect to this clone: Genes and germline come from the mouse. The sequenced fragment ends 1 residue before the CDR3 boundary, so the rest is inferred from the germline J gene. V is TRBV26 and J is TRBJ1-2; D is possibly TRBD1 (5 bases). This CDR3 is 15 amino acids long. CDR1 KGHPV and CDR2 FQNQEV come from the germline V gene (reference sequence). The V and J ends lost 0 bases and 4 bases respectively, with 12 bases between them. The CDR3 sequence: CASSLSRGAGSDYTF. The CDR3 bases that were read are TGTGCCAGCAGTCTGTCGAGGGGCGCGGGCTCCGACTACACC.

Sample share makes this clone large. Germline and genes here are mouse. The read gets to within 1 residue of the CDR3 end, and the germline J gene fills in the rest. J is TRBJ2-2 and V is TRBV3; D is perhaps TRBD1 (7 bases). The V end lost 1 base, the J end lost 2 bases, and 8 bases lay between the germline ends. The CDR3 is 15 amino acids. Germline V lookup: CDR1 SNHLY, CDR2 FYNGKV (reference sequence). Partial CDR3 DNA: TGTGCCAGCAGCTTAGAGGGGGCGAACACCGGGCAGCTCTAC. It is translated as CASSLEGANTGQLY. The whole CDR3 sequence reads CASSLEGANTGQLYF.

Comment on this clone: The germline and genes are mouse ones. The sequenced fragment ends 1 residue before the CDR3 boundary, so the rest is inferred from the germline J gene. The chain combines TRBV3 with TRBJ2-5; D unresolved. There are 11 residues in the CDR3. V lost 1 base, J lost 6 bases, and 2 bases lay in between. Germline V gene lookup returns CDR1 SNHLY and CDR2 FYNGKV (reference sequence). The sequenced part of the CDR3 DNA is TGTGCCAGCAGCTTAGGGGACACCCAGTAC. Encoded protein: CASSLGDTQY. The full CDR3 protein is CASSLGDTQYF.

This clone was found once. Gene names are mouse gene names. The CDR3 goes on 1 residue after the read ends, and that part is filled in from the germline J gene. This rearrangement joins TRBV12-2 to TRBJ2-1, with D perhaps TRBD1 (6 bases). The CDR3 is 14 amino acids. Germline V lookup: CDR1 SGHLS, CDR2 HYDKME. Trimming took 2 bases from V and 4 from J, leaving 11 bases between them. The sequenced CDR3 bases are TGTGCCAGCTCTCCACCGGGACAATATGCTGAGCAGTTC. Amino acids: CASSPPGQYAEQF. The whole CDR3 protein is CASSPPGQYAEQFF. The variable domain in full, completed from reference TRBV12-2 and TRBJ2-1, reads NSGVVQSPRYIIKGKGERSILKCIPISGHLSVAWYQQTQGQELKFFIQHYDKMERDKGNLPSRFSVQQFDDYHSEMNMSALELEDSAVYFCASSPPGQYAEQFFGPGTRLTVL.

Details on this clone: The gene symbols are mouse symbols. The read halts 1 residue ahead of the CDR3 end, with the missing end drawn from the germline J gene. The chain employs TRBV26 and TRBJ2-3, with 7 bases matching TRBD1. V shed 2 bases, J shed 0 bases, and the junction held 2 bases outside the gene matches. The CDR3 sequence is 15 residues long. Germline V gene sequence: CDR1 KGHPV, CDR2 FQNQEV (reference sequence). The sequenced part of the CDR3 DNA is TGTGCCAGCAGTCTGGGGACAGCTAGTGCAGAAACGCTGTAT. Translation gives CASSLGTASAETLY. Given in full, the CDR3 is CASSLGTASAETLYF.

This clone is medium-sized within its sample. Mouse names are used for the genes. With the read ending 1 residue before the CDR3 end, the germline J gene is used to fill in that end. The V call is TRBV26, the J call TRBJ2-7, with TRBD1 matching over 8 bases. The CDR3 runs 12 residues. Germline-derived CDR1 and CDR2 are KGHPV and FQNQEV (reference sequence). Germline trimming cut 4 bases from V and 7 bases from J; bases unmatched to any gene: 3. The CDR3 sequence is CASSPTGEEQYF. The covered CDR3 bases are TGTGCCAGCAGTCCGACAGGGGAGGAACAGTAC.

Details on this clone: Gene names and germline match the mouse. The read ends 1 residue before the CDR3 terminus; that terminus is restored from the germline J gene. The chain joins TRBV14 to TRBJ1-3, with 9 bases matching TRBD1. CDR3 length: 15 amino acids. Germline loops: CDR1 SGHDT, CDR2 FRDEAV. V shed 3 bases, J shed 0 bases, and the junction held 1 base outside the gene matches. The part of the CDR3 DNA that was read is TGTGCCAGCAGTTGGGACAGGGATTCTGGAAATACGCTCTAT. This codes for CASSWDRDSGNTLY. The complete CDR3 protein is CASSWDRDSGNTLYF. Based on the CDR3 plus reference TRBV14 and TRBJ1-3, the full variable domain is EAGVTQSPRYAVLQEGQAVSFWCDPISGHDTLYWYQQPRDQGPQLLVYFRDEAVIDNSQLPSDRFSAVRPKGTNSTLKIQSAKQGDTATYLCASSWDRDSGNTLYFGEGSRLIVV.

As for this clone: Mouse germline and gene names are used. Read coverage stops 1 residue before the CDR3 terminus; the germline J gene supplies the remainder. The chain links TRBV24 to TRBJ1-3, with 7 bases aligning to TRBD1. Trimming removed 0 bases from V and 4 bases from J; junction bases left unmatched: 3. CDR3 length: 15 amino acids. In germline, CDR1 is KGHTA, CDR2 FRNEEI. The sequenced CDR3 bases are TGTGCCAGCAGTCTGTATAAAGGGGGCGGAAATACGCTCTAT. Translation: CASSLYKGGGNTLY. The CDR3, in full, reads CASSLYKGGGNTLYF.

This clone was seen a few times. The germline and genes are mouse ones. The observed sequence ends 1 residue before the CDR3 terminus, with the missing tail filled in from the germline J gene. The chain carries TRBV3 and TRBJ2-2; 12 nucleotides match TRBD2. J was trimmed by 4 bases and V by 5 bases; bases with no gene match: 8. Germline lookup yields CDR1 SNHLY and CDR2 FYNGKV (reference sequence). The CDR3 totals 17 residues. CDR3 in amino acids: CASSQRGLGGGTGQLYF. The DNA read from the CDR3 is TGTGCCAGCAGCCAGCGGGGACTGGGGGGAGGCACCGGGCAGCTCTAC.

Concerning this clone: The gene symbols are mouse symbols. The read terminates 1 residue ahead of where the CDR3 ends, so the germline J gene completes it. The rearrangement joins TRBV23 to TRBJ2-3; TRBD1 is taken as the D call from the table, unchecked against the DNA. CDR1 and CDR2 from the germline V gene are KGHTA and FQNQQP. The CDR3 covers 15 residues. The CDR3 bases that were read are TGCTCCAGCAGTCACGGGACAGGGGTTGCAGAAACGCTGTAT. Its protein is CSSSHGTGVAETLY. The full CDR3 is CSSSHGTGVAETLYF.

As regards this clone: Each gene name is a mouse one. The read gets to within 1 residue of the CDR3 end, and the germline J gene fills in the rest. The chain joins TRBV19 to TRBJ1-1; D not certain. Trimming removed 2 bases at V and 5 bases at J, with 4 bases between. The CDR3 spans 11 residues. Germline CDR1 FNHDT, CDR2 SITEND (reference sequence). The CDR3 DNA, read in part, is TGTGCCAGCAGTATGAGGACAGAAGTCTTC. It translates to CASSMRTEVF. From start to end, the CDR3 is CASSMRTEVFF.

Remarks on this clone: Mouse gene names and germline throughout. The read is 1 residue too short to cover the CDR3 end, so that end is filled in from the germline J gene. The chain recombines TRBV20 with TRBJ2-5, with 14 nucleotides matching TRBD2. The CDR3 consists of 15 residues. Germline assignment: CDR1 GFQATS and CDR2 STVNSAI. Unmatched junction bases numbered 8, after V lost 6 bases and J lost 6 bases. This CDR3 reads CGARDWGGAWDTQYF. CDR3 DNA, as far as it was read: TGTGGTGCCCGGGACTGGGGGGGCGCTTGGGACACCCAGTAC.

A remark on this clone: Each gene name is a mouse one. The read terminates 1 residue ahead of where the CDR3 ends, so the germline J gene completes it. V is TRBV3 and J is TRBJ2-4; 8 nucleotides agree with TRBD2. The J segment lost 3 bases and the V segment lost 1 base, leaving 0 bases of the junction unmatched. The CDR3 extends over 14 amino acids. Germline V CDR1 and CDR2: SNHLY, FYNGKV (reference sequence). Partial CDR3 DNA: TGTGCCAGCAGCTTAGGACTGGGGCAAAACACCTTGTAC. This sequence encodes CASSLGLGQNTLY. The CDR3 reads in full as CASSLGLGQNTLYF.

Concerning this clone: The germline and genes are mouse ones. The CDR3: CSSSQFGTANSDYTF. CDR3 DNA (partial): TGCTCCAGCAGTCAATTTGGGACAGCAAACTCCGACTACACC. J is TRBJ1-2 and V is TRBV23; the table's D call, TRBD1, has no DNA check behind it. The read gets to within 1 residue of the CDR3 end, and the germline J gene fills in the rest. Germline CDR1 KGHTA, CDR2 FQNQQP. The CDR3 runs 15 residues.

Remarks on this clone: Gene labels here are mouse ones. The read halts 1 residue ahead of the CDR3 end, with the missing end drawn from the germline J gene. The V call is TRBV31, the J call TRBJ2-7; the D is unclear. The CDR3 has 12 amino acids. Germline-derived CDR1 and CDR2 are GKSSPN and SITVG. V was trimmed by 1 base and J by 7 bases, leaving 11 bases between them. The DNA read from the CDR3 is TGTGCCTGGAGTCCCGCAGGAGGGGAACAGTAC. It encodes CAWSPAGGEQY. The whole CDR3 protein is CAWSPAGGEQYF.

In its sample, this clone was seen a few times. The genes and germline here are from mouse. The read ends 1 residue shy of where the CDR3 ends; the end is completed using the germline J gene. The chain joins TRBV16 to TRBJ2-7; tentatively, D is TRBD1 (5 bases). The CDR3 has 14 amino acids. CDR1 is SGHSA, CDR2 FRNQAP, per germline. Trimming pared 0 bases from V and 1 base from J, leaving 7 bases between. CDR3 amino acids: CASSLDRTSYEQYF. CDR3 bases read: TGTGCAAGCAGCTTAGACCGGACATCCTATGAACAGTAC.

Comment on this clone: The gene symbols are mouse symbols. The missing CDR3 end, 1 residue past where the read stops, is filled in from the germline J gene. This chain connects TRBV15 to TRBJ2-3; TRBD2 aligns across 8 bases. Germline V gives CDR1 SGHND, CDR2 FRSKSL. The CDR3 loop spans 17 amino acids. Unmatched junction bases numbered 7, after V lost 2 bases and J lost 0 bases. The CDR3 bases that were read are TGTGCCAGCAGTTTAATGGTTGGACTGGGCAGTGCAGAAACGCTGTAT. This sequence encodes CASSLMVGLGSAETLY. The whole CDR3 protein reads CASSLMVGLGSAETLYF. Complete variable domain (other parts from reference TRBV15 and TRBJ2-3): DAGVTQTPRHEVAEKGQTIILKCEPVSGHNDLFWYRQTKIQGLELLSYFRSKSLMEDGGAFKDRFKAEMLNSSFSTLKIQPTEPKDSAVYLCASSLMVGLGSAETLYFGSGTRLTVL.

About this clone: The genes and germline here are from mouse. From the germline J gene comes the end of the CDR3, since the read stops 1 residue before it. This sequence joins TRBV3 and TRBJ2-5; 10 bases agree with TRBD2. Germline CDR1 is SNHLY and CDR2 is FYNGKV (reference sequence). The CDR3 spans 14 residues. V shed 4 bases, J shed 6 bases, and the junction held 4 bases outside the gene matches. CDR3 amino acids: CASSSYWGGDTQYF. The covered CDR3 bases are TGTGCCAGCAGCTCATACTGGGGGGGGGACACCCAGTAC.

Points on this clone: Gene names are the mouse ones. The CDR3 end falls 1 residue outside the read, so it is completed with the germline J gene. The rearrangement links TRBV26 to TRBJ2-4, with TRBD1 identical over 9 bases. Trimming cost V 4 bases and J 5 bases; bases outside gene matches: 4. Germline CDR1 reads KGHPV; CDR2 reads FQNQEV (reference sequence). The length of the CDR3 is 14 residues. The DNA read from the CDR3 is TGTGCCAGCAGTCCGGGACAGGGTGGAAACACCTTGTAC. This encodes CASSPGQGGNTLY. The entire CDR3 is CASSPGQGGNTLYF.

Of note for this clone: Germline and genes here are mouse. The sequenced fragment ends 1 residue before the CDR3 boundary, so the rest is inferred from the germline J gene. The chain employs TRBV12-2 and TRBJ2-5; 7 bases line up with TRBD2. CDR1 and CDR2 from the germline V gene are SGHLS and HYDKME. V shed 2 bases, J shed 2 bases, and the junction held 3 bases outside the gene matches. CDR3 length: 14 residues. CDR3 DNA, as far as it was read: TGTGCCAGCTCTCCATCTGGGGGCCAAGACACCCAGTAC. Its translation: CASSPSGGQDTQY. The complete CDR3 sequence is CASSPSGGQDTQYF.

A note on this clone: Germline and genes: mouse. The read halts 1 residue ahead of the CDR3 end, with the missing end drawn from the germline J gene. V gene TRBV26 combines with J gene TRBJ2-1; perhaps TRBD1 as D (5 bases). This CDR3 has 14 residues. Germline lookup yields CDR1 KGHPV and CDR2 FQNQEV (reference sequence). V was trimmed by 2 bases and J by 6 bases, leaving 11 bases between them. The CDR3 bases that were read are TGTGCCAGCAGTCTGGTGGGAGGGGTTGCTGAGCAGTTC. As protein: CASSLVGGVAEQF. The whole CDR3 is CASSLVGGVAEQFF. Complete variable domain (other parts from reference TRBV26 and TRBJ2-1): NSKVIQTPRYLVKGQGQKAKMRCIPEKGHPVVFWYQQNKNNEFKFLINFQNQEVLQQIDMTEKRFSAECPSNSPCSLEIQSSEAGDSALYLCASSLVGGVAEQFFGPGTRLTVL.

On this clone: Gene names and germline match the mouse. This chain's CDR3 is CSSRQGNYAEQFF. The CDR3 bases that were read are TGTAGTTCAAGACAGGGGAACTATGCTGAGCAGTTC. The chain recombines TRBV30 with TRBJ2-1; 8 nucleotides match TRBD1. Coverage ceases 1 residue before the CDR3 finishes, and the germline J gene fills in the end. Per germline, CDR1 SQVVS and CDR2 ANEGSEA. The CDR3 extends over 13 amino acids. Unmatched junction bases numbered 2, after V lost 6 bases and J lost 1 base.

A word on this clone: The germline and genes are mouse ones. CDR3 loop: CASSPSGGGEVFF. The sequenced CDR3 bases are TGTGCCAGCAGTCCCAGTGGAGGGGGAGAAGTCTTC. This rearrangement joins TRBV26 to TRBJ1-1; a possible D gene is TRBD1 (6 bases). The missing CDR3 end, 1 residue past where the read stops, is filled in from the germline J gene. The V end was cut by 4 bases, the J end by 7 bases, with 13 bases between. From germline, CDR1 is KGHPV and CDR2 FQNQEV (reference sequence). The CDR3 has 13 residues.